Below are 16 T cell receptor beta chains sequenced from a single sample in a study of T-cell reconstitution after alpha-beta-depleted transplantation in children. Unique molecular identifiers were incorporated when the TCRbeta library was constructed. TCRdb reanalysed the PCR reads using MiXCR and keeps one entry per CDR3 protein. Of 200,000 to 250,000 distinct CDR3 sequences listed, approximately 8% are singletons. Sequenced here: PBMCs, mostly from graft donor cells, sampled 360 days after TCRalphabeta/CD19-depleted stem cell transplant. Every receptor here comes from a male patient between 2 and 9 years old who had a stem cell transplant for acute myeloid leukemia, so the T cells may come from the graft donor.

This clonotype appeared a few times. The CDR3 sequence: CASSLSSKEETQYF. The CDR3 nucleotides are TGTGCCAGCAGCTTGAGCAGCAAAGAAGAGACCCAGTACTTC. The genes are TRBV7-3 and TRBJ2-5; D is unresolved. Trimming left V 3 bases short and J 3 bases short, with 11 bases between. The CDR3 sequence is 14 residues long. Germline V gene sequence: CDR1 SGHTA, CDR2 FQGTGA.

J is TRBJ2-5 and V is TRBV5-6; D is unresolved. Germline CDR1 is SGHDT and CDR2 is YYEEEE. This CDR3 spans 13 amino acids. Trimming left V 1 base short and J 4 bases short, with 8 bases between. CDR3 residues: CASSLRAGETQYF. In nucleotides, the CDR3 is TGTGCCAGCAGCTTGAGGGCTGGAGAGACCCAGTACTTC.

The chain links TRBV24-1 to TRBJ2-1; 9 nucleotides match TRBD2. Trimming took 6 bases from V and 0 from J; bases not matched to a gene: 11. Per germline, CDR1 KGHDR and CDR2 SFDVKD. The CDR3 is 18 amino acids. Written as DNA, the CDR3 is TGTGCCACCAGTTCGGCTAGCGGGAAACTGAGCTCCTACAATGAGCAGTTCTTC. Its translation is CATSSASGKLSSYNEQFF.

This clonotype was seen a handful of times. This chain joins TRBV27 and TRBJ1-1; 8 bases are a match to TRBD1. J was trimmed by 1 base and V by 6 bases; bases with no gene match: 10. The CDR3 is 16 amino acids. Germline values: CDR1 MNHEY, CDR2 SMNVEV (reference sequence). CDR3 nucleotides: TGTGCCAGCAGCCCCGGGACAGGTATCGAGAACACTGAAGCTTTCTTT. This translates into CASSPGTGIENTEAFF.

This clonotype has a count of ten or more. The chain uses TRBV20-1 and TRBJ2-3; D unclear. V lost 0 bases and J 4 bases, leaving 14 bases between the germline ends. Germline lookup yields CDR1 DFQATT and CDR2 SNEGSKA (reference sequence). This CDR3 region has 15 residues. The CDR3 region is CSARDTLVMADTQYF. The CDR3 DNA sequence: TGCAGTGCTAGAGATACCCTCGTCATGGCAGATACGCAGTATTTT.

This chain joins TRBV29-1 and TRBJ2-5; D could derive from TRBD1 or TRBD2 (5 bases each). Trimming pared 8 bases from V and 1 base from J, leaving 14 bases between. Per the germline V gene, CDR1 is SQVTM and CDR2 is ANQGSEA. The CDR3 has 13 residues. DNA for the CDR3: TGCAGCATCCGGGACGGAGGCCAAGAGACCCAGTACTTC. Encoded protein: CSIRDGGQETQYF.

This clonotype was found a few times. V gene TRBV6-6 combines with J gene TRBJ2-7; D tentatively reads TRBD1 or TRBD2 (7 bases each). Germline V gene data show CDR1 as MNHNY and CDR2 as SVGAGI (reference sequence). Trimming pared 3 bases from V and 8 bases from J, leaving 14 bases between. This CDR3 region has 13 residues. The chain's CDR3 is CASSYGEGQQQYV. CDR3 nucleotide sequence: TGTGCCAGCAGTTATGGGGAGGGACAGCAGCAGTACGTC.

This clonotype has a count of ten or more. The chain links TRBV20-1 to TRBJ2-4; D is perhaps TRBD1 (6 bases). Trimming cost V 0 bases and J 1 base, with 10 bases left between them. Per germline, CDR1 DFQATT and CDR2 SNEGSKA (reference sequence). CDR3 length: 15 residues. CDR3 residues: CSARDAQGAKNIQYF. CDR3 sequence (DNA): TGCAGTGCTAGAGATGCCCAGGGGGCCAAAAACATTCAGTACTTC.

This clonotype came up many times. This chain connects TRBV15 to TRBJ1-1; tentatively, D is TRBD1 (6 bases). There are 13 residues in the CDR3. The V and J ends lost 3 bases and 5 bases respectively, with 10 bases between them. Germline values: CDR1 LNHNV, CDR2 YYDKDF (reference sequence). CDR3 amino acids: CATSSTGRTEAFF. The CDR3 DNA reads TGTGCCACCAGCAGCACAGGGAGAACTGAAGCTTTCTTT.

The chain combines TRBV5-1 with TRBJ2-6; D is perhaps TRBD2 (5 bases). CDR3 length: 18 residues. CDR1 is SGHRS and CDR2 is YFSETQ in the germline V gene. With 3 bases removed from V and 0 bases from J, the gap between germline ends came to 16 bases. CDR3 protein: CASSCGLSNCSGANVLTF. The CDR3 DNA reads TGCGCCAGCAGCTGTGGACTCTCCAACTGCTCTGGGGCCAACGTCCTGACTTTC.

This clonotype appeared many times. The genes are TRBV12-3 or TRBV12-4 and TRBJ2-1; D tentatively reads TRBD1 or TRBD2 (6 bases each). This CDR3 has 16 residues. V dropped 4 bases and J dropped 6 bases, with 19 bases sitting between them. This CDR3 reads CASSSRAEGGCNEQFF. The CDR3 DNA sequence: TGTGCCAGCAGTTCCCGAGCGGAGGGGGGTTGCAATGAGCAGTTCTTC.

This clonotype was picked up many times. The genes are TRBV20-1 and TRBJ2-3, with D perhaps given as TRBD1 or TRBD2 (5 bases each). V was cut by 2 bases and J by 5 bases, with 14 bases left in between. This CDR3 is 14 amino acids long. The V gene's germline CDR1 is DFQATT and CDR2 SNEGSKA (reference sequence). This CDR3 is CSARRTSGIDTQYF. In nucleotides, the CDR3 is TGCAGTGCTAGAAGGACAAGCGGAATAGATACGCAGTATTTT.

This clonotype was observed a few times. The chain is built from TRBV20-1 and TRBJ2-7; 8 bases are shared with TRBD1. CDR3 length: 14 residues. Germline CDR1 and CDR2: DFQATT and SNEGSKA (reference sequence). Unmatched junction bases numbered 9, after V lost 4 bases and J lost 4 bases. The chain's CDR3 is CSATGTGRFYEQYF. The CDR3 coding sequence is TGCAGTGCTACCGGGACAGGACGATTTTACGAGCAGTACTTC.

The chain joins TRBV6-1 to TRBJ1-1; the D is unclear. V was pared by 5 bases and J by 7 bases, with 14 bases between. The CDR3 length is 13 residues. The germline CDR1 and CDR2 sequences are MNHNS and SASEGT. This CDR3 is CASSQSAGSEAFF. For the CDR3, the DNA is TGTGCCAGCAGTCAATCAGCCGGGAGTGAAGCTTTCTTT.

This clonotype was counted between two and nine times. This sequence joins TRBV12-3 or TRBV12-4 and TRBJ2-3, with TRBD2 identical over 8 bases. V was clipped by 3 bases and J by 4 bases; unmatched bases: 9. CDR3 length: 16 amino acids. CDR3 coding DNA: TGTGCCAGCAGTTTCCTGAGCGGGAGTGTTGCAGATACGCAGTATTTT. Translated, it gives CASSFLSGSVADTQYF.

The chain recombines TRBV5-5 with TRBJ2-1; D gene uncertain. CDR1 and CDR2 from the germline V gene are SGHKS and YYEKEE (reference sequence). The CDR3 runs to 11 residues. V lost 1 base, J lost 9 bases, and 5 bases lay in between. The CDR3 reads CASSLLGEQFF. The DNA of the CDR3 is TGTGCCAGCAGCTTGCTGGGTGAGCAGTTCTTC.